This T cell receptor beta chain was identified in a study of T-cell reconstitution after alpha-beta-depleted transplantation in children. Molecular barcoding with unique molecular identifiers was used for the TCRbeta library. TCRdb re-derived calls from the PCR reads in MiXCR, one entry per CDR3 protein. The repertoire has about 410,000 distinct CDR3 sequences, roughly 22% of them found once; the top ten carry 3.8%. The V gene's germline CDR1 is SGDLS and CDR2 YYNGEE. This CDR3 spans 16 amino acids. The junction had 10 bases not matched to a gene; V was cut back by 0 bases and J by 9 bases. The TCR comes from a human donor who donated a stem cell graft to a child with acute myeloid leukemia. The source was PBMCs from the stem cell graft donor, collected from the stem cell graft. The J gene is TRBJ2-1, the V gene TRBV9; 9 bases are shared with TRBD1. CDR3 protein: CASSVDSGQGIGEQFF. The CDR3 region has the DNA TGTGCCAGCAGCGTAGACTCGGGACAGGGTATTGGTGAGCAGTTCTTC.